A single T cell receptor beta chain is shown here with its context. Its antigen is as yet unknown. Per germline, CDR1 MNHEY and CDR2 SVGAGI. V was clipped by 0 bases and J by 4 bases, with 12 bases between them. CDR3 length: 16 amino acids. The data originate from a study of long-term antiretroviral therapy in people with HIV. With survey level as its setting, the immunoSEQ assay was v3.0. Clones were read by immunoSEQ multiplex PCR, and TCRdb kept only the in-frame ones, dropping some. Of approximately 21,000 clones detected, almost 85% appear once; the ten largest clones hold less than 6%. Every specimen provided 1-10 million cryopreserved PBMC before DNA extraction took place. Broader study findings: ART adherence was not documented, and neither viral resistance nor therapy changes had any data. Older ART regimens were possibly in use when the blood was collected between about 2003 and 2017. Pre-ART clonal expansion yielded clones that dominated the repertoire at all time points.

The chain uses TRBV6-5 and TRBJ2-2, with D maybe TRBD1 (5 bases). The receptor's source is a man over 45 with HIV. The sequencing here drew on unsorted PBMCs, taken 0.3 years after starting antiretroviral therapy. DNA for the CDR3: TGTGCCAGCAGTTACTCTGGTCCCCAGGGCACCGGGGAGCTGTTTTTT. It codes for CASSYSGPQGTGELFF.